Detailed here is one T cell receptor beta chain. This record belongs to a study of T cell changes during pregnancy in multiple sclerosis. Profiling relied on immunoSEQ multiplex PCR, and the TCRdb table lists in-frame clones only, not all of them. The sample yields some 50,000 clones, 90% to 95% seen once. The material sequenced was peripheral blood, taken after pregnancy. This clonotype originated in a female donor with multiple sclerosis, enrolled in a pregnancy study.

In DNA form, the CDR3 reads TGTGCCAGCAGCCCTCCGGGGGGGTTTGCCAGATGGGAGAGGGACATTCAGTACTTC. This gives the protein CASSPPGGFARWERDIQYF. The chain is built from TRBV13 and TRBJ2-4; 8 positions agree with TRBD2. Trimming at V came to 5 bases and at J to 8 bases, leaving 23 bases not matched to a gene. The CDR3 is 19 residues long. The V gene's germline CDR1 is PRHDT and CDR2 FYEKMQ (reference sequence).